This T cell receptor (beta chain) was identified in a study of blood T cells in healthy people across ages. Study-wide points: In long-lived donors, naive CD4+ cell counts and diversity exceeded those of aged donors. Significant beta diversity loss was already apparent by age approximately 40, declining roughly linearly.

Germline V lookup: CDR1 LGHNA, CDR2 YSLEER. The CDR3 contains 15 residues. Then a second PCR, running about 6 to 12 cycles, was carried out with a sample-barcoded 5' primer and a J-beta primer mix. TCRdb re-derived calls from the 5' RACE reads in MiXCR, one entry per CDR3 protein. Altogether approximately 800,000 distinct CDR3 sequences are present, 45% to 70% being singletons, with the ten largest covering 20% to 30%. In each sample, at least 6.5 million PBMCs were isolated. With regard to this clonotype: Its antigen is unknown.

This sequence was found in a man aged 35 to 55 in good health. The sample taken for sequencing was blood. V gene TRBV4-3 combines with J gene TRBJ2-4; D gene uncertain. The J call may be wrong; the DNA end is better matched by TRBJ2-7. Written as DNA, the CDR3 is TGCGCCAGCAGCCCCGGTTTCCCGGTATCCTACGAGCAGTACTTC. Amino acid sequence: CASSPGFPVSYEQYF.